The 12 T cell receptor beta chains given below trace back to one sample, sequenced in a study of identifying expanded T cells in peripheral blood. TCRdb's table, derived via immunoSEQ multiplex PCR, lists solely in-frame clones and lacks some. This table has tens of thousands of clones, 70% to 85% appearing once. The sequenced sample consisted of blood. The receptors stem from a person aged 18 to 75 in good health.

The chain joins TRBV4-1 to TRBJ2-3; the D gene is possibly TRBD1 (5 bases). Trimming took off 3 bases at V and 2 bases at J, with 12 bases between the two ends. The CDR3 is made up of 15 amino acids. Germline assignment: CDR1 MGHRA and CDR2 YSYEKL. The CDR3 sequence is CASSQEQVNTDTQYF. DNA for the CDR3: TGCGCCAGCAGCCAGGAACAGGTAAACACAGATACGCAGTATTTT.

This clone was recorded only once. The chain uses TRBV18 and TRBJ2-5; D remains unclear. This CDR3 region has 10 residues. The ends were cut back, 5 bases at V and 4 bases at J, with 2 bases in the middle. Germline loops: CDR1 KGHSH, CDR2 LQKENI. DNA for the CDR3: TGTGCCAGCTCAGGAGAGACCCAGTACTTC. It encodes CASSGETQYF.

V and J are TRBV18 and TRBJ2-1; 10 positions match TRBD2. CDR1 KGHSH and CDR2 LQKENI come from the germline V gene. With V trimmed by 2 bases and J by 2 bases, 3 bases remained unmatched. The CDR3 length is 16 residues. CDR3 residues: CASSPRSGGAYNEQFF. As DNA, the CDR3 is TGTGCCAGCTCACCAAGGAGCGGGGGGGCCTACAATGAGCAGTTCTTC.

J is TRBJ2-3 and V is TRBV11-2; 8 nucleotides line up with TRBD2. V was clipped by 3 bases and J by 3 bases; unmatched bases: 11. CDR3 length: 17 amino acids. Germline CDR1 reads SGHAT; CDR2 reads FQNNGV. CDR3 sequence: CASSFDGRAGNTDTQYF. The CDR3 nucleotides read TGTGCCAGCAGCTTTGACGGGAGGGCAGGGAATACAGATACGCAGTATTTT.

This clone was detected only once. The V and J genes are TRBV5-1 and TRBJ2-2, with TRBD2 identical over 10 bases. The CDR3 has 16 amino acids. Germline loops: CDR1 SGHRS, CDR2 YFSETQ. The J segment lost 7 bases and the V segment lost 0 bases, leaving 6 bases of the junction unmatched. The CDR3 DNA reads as TGCGCCAGCAGCTTGGGCAGCGGGGGGGCCCTCGGGGAGCTGTTTTTT. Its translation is CASSLGSGGALGELFF.

The CDR3 reads CASSYEGDGYTF. DNA of the CDR3: TGTGCCAGCAGTTACGAAGGGGATGGCTACACCTTC. The V and J genes are TRBV6-5 and TRBJ1-2; perhaps TRBD1 as D (5 bases). Germline V lookup: CDR1 MNHEY, CDR2 SVGAGI. V was cut by 2 bases and J by 6 bases, with 7 bases left in between. CDR3 length: 12 residues.

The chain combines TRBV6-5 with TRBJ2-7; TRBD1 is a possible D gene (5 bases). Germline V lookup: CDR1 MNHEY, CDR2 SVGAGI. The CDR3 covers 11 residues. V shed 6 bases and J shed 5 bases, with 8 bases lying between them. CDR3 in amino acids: CASSHRNEQYF. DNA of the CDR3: TGTGCCAGCAGCCACAGGAACGAGCAGTACTTC.

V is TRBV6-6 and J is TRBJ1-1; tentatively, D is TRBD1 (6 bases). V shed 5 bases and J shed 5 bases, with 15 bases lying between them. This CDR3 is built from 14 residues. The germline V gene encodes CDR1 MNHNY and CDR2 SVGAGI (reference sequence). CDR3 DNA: TGTGCCAGCAGTCCGGCGGGGGGCCGGACTGAAGCTTTCTTT. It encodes CASSPAGGRTEAFF.

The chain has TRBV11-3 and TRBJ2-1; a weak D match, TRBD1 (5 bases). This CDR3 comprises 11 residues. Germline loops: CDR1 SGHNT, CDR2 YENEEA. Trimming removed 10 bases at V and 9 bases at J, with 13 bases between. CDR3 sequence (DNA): TGTGCCACCCAGGGAAGGCTTGAGCAGTTCTTC. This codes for CATQGRLEQFF.

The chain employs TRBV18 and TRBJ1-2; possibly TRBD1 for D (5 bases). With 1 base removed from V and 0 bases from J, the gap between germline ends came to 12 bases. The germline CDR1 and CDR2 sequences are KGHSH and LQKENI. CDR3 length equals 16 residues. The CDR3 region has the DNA TGTGCCAGCTCACCACAGACAGCTTCTACTAACTATGGCTACACCTTC. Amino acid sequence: CASSPQTASTNYGYTF. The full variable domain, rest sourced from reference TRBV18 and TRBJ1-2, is NAGVMQNPRHLVRRRGQEARLRCSPMKGHSHVYWYRQLPEEGLKFMVYLQKENIIDESGMPKERFSAEFPKEGPSILRIQQVVRGDSAAYFCASSPQTASTNYGYTFGSGTRLTVV.

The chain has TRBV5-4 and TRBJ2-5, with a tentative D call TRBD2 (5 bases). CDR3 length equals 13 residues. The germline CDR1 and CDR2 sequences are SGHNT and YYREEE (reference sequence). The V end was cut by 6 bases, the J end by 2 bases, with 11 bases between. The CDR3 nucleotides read TGTGCCAGCACCCTGACGGGACAAGAGACCCAGTACTTC. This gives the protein CASTLTGQETQYF.

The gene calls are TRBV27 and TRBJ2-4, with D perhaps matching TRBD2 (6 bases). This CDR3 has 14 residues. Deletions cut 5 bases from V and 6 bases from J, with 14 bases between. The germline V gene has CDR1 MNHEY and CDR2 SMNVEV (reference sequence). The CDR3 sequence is CASSPTGVLNIQYF. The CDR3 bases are TGTGCCAGCAGTCCCACGGGGGTTCTAAACATTCAGTACTTC.